This TCR beta chain was obtained from a study of technical replicates of blood from a few donors (dated by TCRdb to 2016 to 2017). In the case of this clone: What this receptor recognizes is not known. Base-call qualities are not available, and no considerably larger clone is one nucleotide away.

Libraries came from the immunoSEQ multiplex PCR assay. This is the immuneACCESS table as TCRdb keeps it, with only in-frame sequences that have V and J called. A part of the clones is gone; compared with another copy, unresolved V genes explain less than half, and the rest is unexplained. Here the sample has about 68,000 clones; about 97% occur a single time. The ten largest clones represent over 0.2% of the sample. The CDR3 goes from the cysteine to the phenylalanine over 15 residues. Of the read, only the CDR3 DNA is kept; its 45 bases are in frame from base 1. CDR1 and CDR2 are drawn from the germline V gene: MNHNS, SASEGT. The trim is 6 bases for V and 0 bases for J, with a gap of 11 bases between the germline ends.

The TCR comes from a human donor in good health. Specimen: T cells isolated from PBMCs. The rearrangement combines TRBV6-1 with TRBJ1-4, with the identity of the D gene unclear. This receptor has the CDR3 CASSGSGATNEKLFF. The sequenced DNA: TGTGCCAGCAGCGGTTCAGGTGCAACTAATGAAAAACTGTTTTTT.